A single sample is the source of the 25 T cell receptor beta chains below, sequenced in a study of beta chain features in type 1 diabetes. Reverse transcribing all isolated RNA meant expressed TCRB transcripts were sequenced. Measured with immunoSEQ multiplex PCR; TCRdb has only the in-frame clones, and not every one. The table shows 250,000 to 350,000 clones, with about 15% occurring only once. Sample: central memory CD4+ T cells from blood. Receptors were obtained from a man younger than 45 in good health.

The chain couples TRBV6-1 to TRBJ2-7; D uncertain. The CDR3 extends over 11 amino acids. The V gene's germline CDR1 is MNHNS and CDR2 SASEGT. The germline V and J ends were trimmed by 8 bases and 1 base, with 6 bases remaining between them. The CDR3 sequence is CASQLSYEQYF. The CDR3 DNA is TGTGCCAGCCAATTATCCTACGAGCAGTACTTC.

V and J are TRBV7-8 and TRBJ1-5; perhaps TRBD1 as D (5 bases). Germline lookup yields CDR1 SGHVS and CDR2 FQNEAQ. V lost 5 bases and J 4 bases, leaving 9 bases between the germline ends. CDR3 length: 13 amino acids. The CDR3 region is CASSPRGNQPQHF. DNA for the CDR3: TGTGCCAGCAGCCCTAGGGGAAATCAGCCCCAGCATTTT.

This clone was seen ten or more times. The chain carries TRBV5-8 and TRBJ1-5; D ambiguous. Germline CDR1 and CDR2: SGHTS and YDEGEE. Between the trimmed V and J ends, which lost 1 base and 7 bases, there was a span of 6 bases. The CDR3 has 12 amino acids. In DNA, the CDR3 is TGTGCCAGCAGCTTGCATGGGCAGCCCCAGCATTTT. Amino acids: CASSLHGQPQHF.

The rearrangement uses TRBV27 and TRBJ1-1, with D possibly matching TRBD1 (6 bases). Germline-derived CDR1 and CDR2 are MNHEY and SMNVEV (reference sequence). This CDR3 is 14 amino acids long. Trimming removed 8 bases from V and 2 bases from J, with 15 bases in between. For the CDR3, the DNA is TGTGCCAGCGGCTACTTACAGGGCAACACTGAAGCTTTCTTT. Translating it yields CASGYLQGNTEAFF.

This clone was detected ten times or more. The chain uses TRBV18 and TRBJ2-1, with a weak D call TRBD1 (5 bases). CDR1 is KGHSH and CDR2 is LQKENI in the germline V gene. CDR3 length: 16 amino acids. Trimming pared 2 bases from V and 0 bases from J, leaving 11 bases between. CDR3 nucleotide sequence: TGTGCCAGCTCACCAGGTGGACAAGGCTCCTACAATGAGCAGTTCTTC. Its translation: CASSPGGQGSYNEQFF.

This clone was seen only a few times. The chain employs TRBV2 and TRBJ2-2, with 13 bases aligning to TRBD2. J lost 5 bases, V lost 6 bases, and 9 bases had no gene match. The CDR3 is made up of 17 amino acids. Per germline, CDR1 SNHLY and CDR2 FYNNEI. The CDR3: CASRPGLAGVLTGELFF. In DNA, the CDR3 is TGTGCCAGCAGGCCTGGACTAGCGGGAGTCTTAACCGGGGAGCTGTTTTTT.

V gene TRBV10-3 combines with J gene TRBJ2-7; 8 positions agree with TRBD2. This CDR3 region has 13 residues. Per the germline V gene, CDR1 is ENHRY and CDR2 is SYGVKD. V trimming: 4 bases; J trimming: 10 bases; junction bases outside the gene matches: 9. The CDR3 reads CAISGREGDHQYF. DNA for the CDR3: TGTGCCATCAGTGGCCGGGAGGGAGACCATCAGTACTTC.

This clone occurred many times. The V gene is TRBV11-2, the J gene TRBJ2-3, with no clear D. V lost 6 bases, J lost 11 bases, and 12 bases lay in between. CDR3 length equals 11 residues. Germline lookup yields CDR1 SGHAT and CDR2 FQNNGV. The CDR3 DNA reads TGTGCCAGCAGTCGTACATTCCGGCAGTATTTT. Protein product: CASSRTFRQYF.

V gene TRBV7-2 combines with J gene TRBJ2-2; D perhaps matches TRBD2 (6 bases). In germline, CDR1 is SGHTA, CDR2 FQGNSA. V lost 1 base and J lost 2, with 11 bases in between. The CDR3 runs to 16 residues. The CDR3 spells CASSLGRGPNTGELFF. The CDR3, as DNA: TGTGCCAGCAGCTTAGGGCGGGGCCCCAACACCGGGGAGCTGTTTTTT.

This chain uses TRBV7-8 with TRBJ1-1, with 10 bases lining up with TRBD1. Per germline, CDR1 SGHVS and CDR2 FQNEAQ. CDR3 length: 12 residues. The junction had 4 bases not matched to a gene; V was cut back by 5 bases and J by 10 bases. The CDR3 DNA reads TGTGCCAGCAGCCTCCGGACAGGGGGAGCTTTCTTT. It encodes CASSLRTGGAFF.

There are many counts of this clone. The chain couples TRBV5-4 to TRBJ2-5; D is undetermined. Germline CDR1 SGHNT, CDR2 YYREEE (reference sequence). The CDR3 extends over 13 amino acids. V shed 3 bases and J shed 4 bases, with 10 bases lying between them. The CDR3 DNA sequence: TGTGCCAGCAGCTCGGGTTCGGGAGAGACCCAGTACTTC. This encodes CASSSGSGETQYF.

The V and J genes are TRBV5-1 and TRBJ1-4; possible D gene TRBD1, 5 bases. The CDR3 consists of 15 residues. Germline V gene lookup returns CDR1 SGHRS and CDR2 YFSETQ. V gave up 0 bases and J gave up 3 bases, with 9 bases separating them. The DNA for the CDR3 is TGCGCCAGCAGCTTGGTAGTGGGGGCTAATGAAAAACTGTTTTTT. Translating it yields CASSLVVGANEKLFF.

The sample holds a few counts of this clone. This chain joins TRBV4-3 and TRBJ2-3, with 11 bases aligning to TRBD2. This CDR3 is 15 amino acids long. V was clipped by 2 bases and J by 8 bases; unmatched bases: 6. Germline V gene sequence: CDR1 LGHNA, CDR2 YSLEER. The CDR3 bases are TGCGCCAGCAGCCAACTTAGCGGGGGGGCAGGTACGCAGTATTTT. Amino acid sequence: CASSQLSGGAGTQYF.

This clone was observed many times. The chain has TRBV30 and TRBJ2-5, with no clear D. CDR1 is GTSNPN and CDR2 is SVGIG in the germline V gene (reference sequence). The CDR3 length is 12 residues. V gave up 4 bases and J gave up 5 bases, with 11 bases separating them. The CDR3 bases are TGTGCCTGGATAAGGTCAAGGGAGACCCAGTACTTC. Translating it yields CAWIRSRETQYF.

J is TRBJ2-7 and V is TRBV10-3; D could derive from TRBD1 or TRBD2 (5 bases each). The germline V gene has CDR1 ENHRY and CDR2 SYGVKD. This CDR3 region has 14 residues. CDR3 coding DNA: TGTGCCAGCAGTGAGACTTTGGGGACGGGCGTGCAGTACGTC. This sequence encodes CASSETLGTGVQYV.

The chain employs TRBV5-4 and TRBJ2-2, with 12 bases that match TRBD2. V shed 4 bases and J 5 bases; nucleotides not matched to a gene: 6. The CDR3 runs 16 residues. The germline CDR1 and CDR2 sequences are SGHNT and YYREEE (reference sequence). CDR3 in amino acids: CASSQPGTSGTGELFF. The DNA of the CDR3 is TGTGCCAGCAGCCAACCCGGGACTAGCGGGACCGGGGAGCTGTTTTTT.

This clone was seen more than once but under ten times. The chain couples TRBV6-1 to TRBJ2-7; 9 positions agree with TRBD2. The CDR3 is 15 amino acids. J gave up 4 bases and V 5 bases, and 9 bases lay outside the gene matches. Germline assignment: CDR1 MNHNS and CDR2 SASEGT. The CDR3 spells CASSTTSGGSYEQYF. In DNA, the CDR3 is TGTGCCAGCAGTACAACCAGCGGGGGGTCTTACGAGCAGTACTTC.

The V gene is TRBV29-1, the J gene TRBJ1-1, with unresolved D. The CDR3 length is 13 residues. Germline V gene sequence: CDR1 SQVTM, CDR2 ANQGSEA. Trimming took off 4 bases at V and 0 bases at J, with 9 bases between the two ends. CDR3 sequence: CSVGKVMNTEAFF. The DNA of the CDR3 is TGCAGCGTTGGTAAAGTAATGAACACTGAAGCTTTCTTT.

This clone has only one observation. V and J are TRBV5-4 and TRBJ1-1; the D gene is possibly TRBD1 (6 bases). The V gene lost 1 base and the J gene lost 11 bases, with 21 bases spanning the gap. CDR1 SGHNT and CDR2 YYREEE come from the germline V gene (reference sequence). CDR3 length: 15 amino acids. The CDR3: CASSLLTPGGQEAFF. CDR3 DNA sequence: TGTGCCAGCAGCTTGTTAACGCCCGGGGGCCAGGAGGCTTTCTTT.

This chain joins TRBV29-1 and TRBJ1-5, with 10 nucleotides matching TRBD1. Germline V lookup: CDR1 SQVTM, CDR2 ANQGSEA. The CDR3 spans 13 residues. The J segment lost 7 bases and the V segment lost 6 bases, leaving 6 bases of the junction unmatched. The chain's CDR3 is CSVAGQGDQPQHF. CDR3 coding DNA: TGCAGCGTCGCCGGACAGGGGGACCAGCCCCAGCATTTT. The full variable domain, rest sourced from reference TRBV29-1 and TRBJ1-5, is SAVISQKPSRDICQRGTSLTIQCQVDSQVTMMFWYRQQPGQSLTLIATANQGSEATYESGFVIDKFPISRPNLTFSTLTVSNMSPEDSSIYLCSVAGQGDQPQHFGDGTRLSIL.

The chain is built from TRBV18 and TRBJ2-3; 11 bases match TRBD2. The V gene's germline CDR1 is KGHSH and CDR2 LQKENI. The V and J ends lost 6 bases and 2 bases, in that order; junction bases with no gene match: 1. The CDR3 length is 14 residues. The DNA of the CDR3 is TGTGCCAGCTCGGGACTAGCGGACACAGATACGCAGTATTTT. Protein product: CASSGLADTDTQYF.

Only a few counts were recorded for this clone. This chain links TRBV4-1 with TRBJ2-7, with 10 bases identical to TRBD2. CDR3 length: 15 residues. CDR1 is MGHRA and CDR2 is YSYEKL in the germline V gene. V lost 2 bases to trimming and J lost 3 bases; unmatched junction nucleotides: 4. CDR3 nucleotide sequence: TGCGCCAGCAGCCAACCGGGACTAGCGCGCTACGAGCAGTACTTC. This sequence encodes CASSQPGLARYEQYF.

This chain uses TRBV29-1 with TRBJ2-3; the match to TRBD2 covers 7 bases. The CDR3 loop spans 14 amino acids. Germline V gene lookup returns CDR1 SQVTM and CDR2 ANQGSEA. The V segment lost 3 bases and the J segment 8 bases; nucleotides outside the gene matches: 11. CDR3 nucleotides: TGCAGCGTTGATCCAGCGGGATTTGGGTTTACGCAGTATTTT. It is translated as CSVDPAGFGFTQYF.

This chain joins TRBV2 and TRBJ1-3; 7 bases line up with TRBD1. CDR3 length equals 14 residues. Trimming cost V 3 bases and J 6 bases; bases outside gene matches: 5. CDR1 SNHLY and CDR2 FYNNEI come from the germline V gene. CDR3 DNA sequence: TGTGCCAGCAGTGAGCAGGGGGTTTTAAACACCATATATTTT. Protein sequence: CASSEQGVLNTIYF.

J is TRBJ1-4 and V is TRBV7-8; weak D call: TRBD1 (5 bases). The CDR3 contains 14 residues. Germline V gene data show CDR1 as SGHVS and CDR2 as FQNEAQ. V lost 1 base to trimming and J lost 7 bases, with 10 bases between them. This CDR3 reads CASSLGQGGEKLFF. CDR3 nucleotides: TGTGCCAGCAGCTTAGGGCAGGGCGGTGAAAAACTGTTTTTT.